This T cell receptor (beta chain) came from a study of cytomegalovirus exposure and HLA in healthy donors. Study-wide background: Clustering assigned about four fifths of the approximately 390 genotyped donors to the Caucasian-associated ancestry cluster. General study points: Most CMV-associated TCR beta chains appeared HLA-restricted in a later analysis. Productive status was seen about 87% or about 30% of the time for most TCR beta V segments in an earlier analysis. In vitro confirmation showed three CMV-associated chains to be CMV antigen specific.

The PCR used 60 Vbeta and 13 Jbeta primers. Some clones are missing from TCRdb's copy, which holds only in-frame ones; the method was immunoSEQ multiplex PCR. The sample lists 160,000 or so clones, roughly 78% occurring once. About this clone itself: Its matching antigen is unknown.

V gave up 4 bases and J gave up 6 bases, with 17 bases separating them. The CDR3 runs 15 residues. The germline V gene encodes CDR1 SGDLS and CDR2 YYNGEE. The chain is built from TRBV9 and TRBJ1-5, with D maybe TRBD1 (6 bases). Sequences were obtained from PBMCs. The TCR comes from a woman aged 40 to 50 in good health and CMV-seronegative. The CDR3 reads CASSTTGILGQPQHF. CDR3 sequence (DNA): TGTGCCAGCAGCACTACAGGGATTCTCGGTCAGCCCCAGCATTTT.